The sequence of this TCR beta chain was determined in a study of beta chain features in type 1 diabetes. Expressed TCRB transcripts were sequenced because the isolated RNA had all been reverse transcribed beforehand. Clones were sequenced by immunoSEQ multiplex PCR, and TCRdb holds only the in-frame ones, with some missing. In the table there are roughly 340,000 clones, roughly 12% of which are singletons. Note on this clone: What it recognizes is unknown.

V gave up 3 bases and J gave up 5 bases, with 11 bases separating them. This CDR3 has 14 amino acids. Germline V lookup: CDR1 SGHTA, CDR2 FQGNSA. Every participating donor gave one draw, a heparinised blood sample averaging about 120 mL. Whole-study results and caveats: PCR may have favored shorter templates equally in patients and controls. People with Type 1 diabetes carried modestly yet significantly shorter TCRB CDR3s in all four CD4+ subsets. The VDJ junctions of type 1 diabetes patients carried fewer insertions and more deletions.

The TCR was taken from a woman aged 18-30 years with type 1 diabetes. V is TRBV7-2 and J is TRBJ2-1; D might be TRBD1 (5 bases). The source material was naive CD4+ T cells from blood. As DNA, the CDR3 is TGTGCCAGCAGCTTCGACAGACAGAACAATGAGCAGTTCTTC. It codes for CASSFDRQNNEQFF.